Below, 14 T cell receptor beta chains from the same sample are listed, as sequenced in a study of cytomegalovirus exposure and HLA in healthy donors. The study ran its PCR with 60 Vbeta and 13 Jbeta primers. The table came from immunoSEQ multiplex PCR; TCRdb's copy has only in-frame clones and leaves some out. Of some 150,000 clones in the sample, 70% were seen once. Sequences were obtained from PBMCs. These receptor sequences come from a woman between 25 and 40 years old in good health and CMV-seronegative.

The chain uses TRBV5-8 and TRBJ2-5, with 10 bases lining up with TRBD2. This CDR3 region has 16 residues. The J segment lost 5 bases and the V segment lost 0 bases, leaving 7 bases of the junction unmatched. CDR1 SGHTS and CDR2 YDEGEE come from the germline V gene. This chain's CDR3 is CASSLALAGVGETQYF. In DNA, the CDR3 is TGTGCCAGCAGCTTGGCTCTAGCGGGAGTGGGTGAGACCCAGTACTTC.

In its sample, this clone was seen a few times. The V and J genes are TRBV4-2 and TRBJ2-7; D may be TRBD2 (5 bases). With 1 base removed from V and 0 bases from J, the gap between germline ends came to 10 bases. Germline lookup yields CDR1 LGHNA and CDR2 YNFKEQ. The CDR3 runs 15 residues. The CDR3 nucleotides are TGTGCCAGCAGCCAAGGTACCGGGAACTCCTACGAGCAGTACTTC. It yields the protein CASSQGTGNSYEQYF.

This chain connects TRBV6-5 to TRBJ2-7, with no clear D. The CDR3 extends over 13 amino acids. The germline gives CDR1 MNHEY, CDR2 SVGAGI. Trimming shortened V by 4 bases and J by 5 bases, and 12 bases separated the two germline ends. As DNA, the CDR3 is TGTGCCAGCAGTTCTCATCCAGATCACGAGCAGTACTTC. Its translation: CASSSHPDHEQYF.

This clone was detected only a few times. The chain couples TRBV2 to TRBJ1-2; D call uncertain. The CDR3 loop spans 12 amino acids. The germline gives CDR1 SNHLY, CDR2 FYNNEI. Trimming removed 0 bases from V and 14 bases from J, with 13 bases in between. The CDR3 reads CASSEALREQTF. The CDR3 DNA reads as TGTGCCAGCAGTGAAGCGCTTCGGGAACAGACCTTC.

V usage is TRBV5-4 and J usage is TRBJ2-3; D remains unclear. The CDR3 runs 12 residues. Trimming removed 2 bases from V and 5 bases from J, with 6 bases in between. Germline values: CDR1 SGHNT, CDR2 YYREEE (reference sequence). The CDR3 reads CASSLAVDTQYF. CDR3 nucleotide sequence: TGTGCCAGCAGCTTAGCCGTAGATACGCAGTATTTT.

J is TRBJ1-4 and V is TRBV5-4; 7 nucleotides agree with TRBD1. CDR3 size: 15 residues. J was trimmed by 5 bases and V by 4 bases; bases with no gene match: 8. CDR1 SGHNT and CDR2 YYREEE come from the germline V gene (reference sequence). The CDR3 loop is CASSARQGPNEKLFF. The CDR3 DNA sequence: TGTGCCAGCAGCGCAAGACAGGGACCAAATGAAAAACTGTTTTTT.

This clone was detected a few times. This sequence joins TRBV6-5 and TRBJ2-5, with TRBD1 identical over 8 bases. V lost 6 bases and J lost 1; bases outside the gene matches: 4. Germline-derived CDR1 and CDR2 are MNHEY and SVGAGI. This CDR3 contains 14 residues. The CDR3 nucleotides read TGTGCCAGCAGGAGAACAGGGGGCCAAGAGACCCAGTACTTC. Protein product: CASRRTGGQETQYF.

The chain carries TRBV15 and TRBJ2-3; no reliable D call. Germline CDR1 is LNHNV and CDR2 is YYDKDF (reference sequence). The CDR3 is 10 residues long. Trimming stripped 11 bases from V and 5 bases from J, with 8 bases between. CDR3 nucleotides: TGTGCCCCCTCGGTAGATACGCAGTATTTT. Translating gives CAPSVDTQYF.

The chain couples TRBV5-1 to TRBJ2-1; 7 bases agree with TRBD1. The ends lost 0 bases at V and 7 bases at J; junction bases unmatched: 10. The CDR3 has 16 amino acids. Germline assignment: CDR1 SGHRS and CDR2 YFSETQ. CDR3 nucleotides: TGCGCCAGCAGCTTGGGGGGACAGTTGGGTATGAATGAGCAGTTCTTC. This gives the protein CASSLGGQLGMNEQFF. Based on the CDR3 plus reference TRBV5-1 and TRBJ2-1, the full variable domain is KAGVTQTPRYLIKTRGQQVTLSCSPISGHRSVSWYQQTPGQGLQFLFEYFSETQRNKGNFPGRFSGRQFSNSRSEMNVSTLELGDSALYLCASSLGGQLGMNEQFFGPGTRLTVL.

V gene TRBV28 combines with J gene TRBJ2-7, with 9 bases fitting TRBD1. The V segment lost 3 bases and the J segment 6 bases; nucleotides outside the gene matches: 12. Germline loops: CDR1 MDHEN, CDR2 SYDVKM. The CDR3 is 16 residues long. The DNA for the CDR3 is TGTGCCAGCAGTTTGGGGTTCGGACAGGGGCTCTTCGAGCAGTACGTC. This sequence encodes CASSLGFGQGLFEQYV.

This chain links TRBV4-1 with TRBJ2-5; TRBD2 matches 10 bases. Germline CDR1 reads MGHRA; CDR2 reads YSYEKL. CDR3 length equals 15 residues. V shed 5 bases, J shed 5 bases, and the junction held 8 bases outside the gene matches. CDR3 bases: TGCGCCAGCAGCGGCCTGGGACTAGCGAAGGAGACCCAGTACTTC. It is translated as CASSGLGLAKETQYF.

This clone was counted between two and nine times. The chain is built from TRBV5-5 and TRBJ2-7; 11 bases line up with TRBD2. J lost 7 bases, V lost 3 bases, and 9 bases had no gene match. This CDR3 contains 15 residues. CDR1 and CDR2 (germline): SGHKS, YYEKEE (reference sequence). CDR3 sequence (DNA): TGTGCCAGCAGCTCGGGTGGGGGACTAGCGGAAGAGCAGTACTTC. It encodes CASSSGGGLAEEQYF.

CDR3 coding DNA: TGTGCCTGGAACACGGACTACGGAGCTTTCTTT. This encodes CAWNTDYGAFF. V is TRBV30 and J is TRBJ1-1; D is undetermined. Germline CDR1 GTSNPN, CDR2 SVGIG (reference sequence). The CDR3 has 11 amino acids. V was cut by 4 bases and J by 10 bases, with 13 bases left in between.

This chain joins TRBV6-4 and TRBJ2-1, with 10 bases aligning to TRBD2. CDR1 and CDR2 (germline): MRHNA, SNTAGT. The CDR3 loop spans 15 amino acids. The V gene end was trimmed by 0 bases and the J gene end by 9 bases; junction bases not matched to a gene: 5. CDR3 sequence reads: CASSDSKRGGGEQFF. CDR3 DNA sequence: TGTGCCAGCAGTGACTCGAAGCGGGGGGGCGGTGAGCAGTTCTTC.